The 27 T cell receptor beta chains in this list originate from one sample, sequenced in a study of radiation and T cells in renal cell carcinoma (TCRdb year 2020). Library preparation employed the immunoSEQ multiplex PCR assay. In TCRdb, the immuneACCESS table is reduced to in-frame sequences with V and J assigned. These tables do not hold every clone; where another copy was compared, an unresolved V gene accounts for under half, and the others remain unexplained. This sample is represented by approximately 86,000 clones; around four fifths of them were singletons. Clones ranked in the top ten supply just under 9.5% of the sample. Per the publication, the time point label means: blood 4 weeks post-SBRT, at nephrectomy. The sample's treatment or condition, from its label and the paper: 15 Gy SBRT to primary tumor, nephrectomy 4 weeks later. The sample was blood, taken from a patient whose treatment included radiotherapy and nephrectomy. These receptor sequences come from a man aged 45-65 years with renal cell carcinoma.

V is TRBV5-5 and J is TRBJ2-5; a weak D match, TRBD1 (6 bases). Germline V gene lookup returns CDR1 SGHKS and CDR2 YYEKEE (reference sequence). Trimming stripped 4 bases from V and 2 bases from J, with 15 bases between. The CDR3 is 15 amino acids. CDR3: CASSAGTTGQETQYF. CDR3 DNA sequence: TGTGCCAGCAGCGCCGGGACAACGGGACAAGAGACCCAGTACTTC.

The chain is built from TRBV7-9 and TRBJ1-4, with D perhaps TRBD1 (5 bases). Trimming left V 1 base short and J 7 bases short, with 16 bases between. CDR3 length equals 16 residues. The germline V gene encodes CDR1 SEHNR and CDR2 FQNEAQ (reference sequence). The CDR3 here is CASSLGGRDGGEKLFF. CDR3 sequence (DNA): TGTGCCAGCAGCTTAGGAGGGAGGGACGGTGGTGAAAAACTGTTTTTT.

This clone was observed a handful of times. The CDR3 DNA reads TGTGCCAGTACCGAGACATTGAACACTGAAGCTTTCTTT. This translates into CASTETLNTEAFF. The V and J genes are TRBV19 and TRBJ1-1, with D unclear. CDR1 is LNHDA, CDR2 SQIVND, per germline (reference sequence). CDR3 length: 13 residues. With 7 bases removed from V and 0 bases from J, the gap between germline ends came to 9 bases.

The rearrangement joins TRBV21-1 to TRBJ1-5. TRBV21-1 is a recognized pseudogene. This CDR3 has 16 residues. As DNA, the CDR3 is TGTGCCAGCAGCGTGGGCGAGACTGTTAGCAATCAGCCCCAGCATTTT. Protein sequence: CASSVGETVSNQPQHF.

J is TRBJ2-7 and V is TRBV18; D is perhaps TRBD1 or TRBD2 (6 bases each). The CDR3 is 13 residues long. Germline assignment: CDR1 KGHSH and CDR2 LQKENI. Trimming stripped 0 bases from V and 11 bases from J, with 14 bases between. CDR3: CASSPPMSRGEYF. In DNA form, the CDR3 reads TGTGCCAGCTCACCACCGATGTCAAGGGGGGAGTACTTC.

The chain uses TRBV2 and TRBJ2-6; tentatively, D is TRBD1 (5 bases). From germline, CDR1 is SNHLY and CDR2 FYNNEI. Trimming took 11 bases from V and 10 from J, leaving 24 bases between them. CDR3 size: 15 residues. The CDR3 DNA sequence: TGTGCCGGCCTGAGACCAGGGCCCGGGCAAAACGTCCTGACTTTC. Amino acid sequence: CAGLRPGPGQNVLTF.

This clone has a single count. This chain joins TRBV30 and TRBJ2-1, with TRBD2 identical over 9 bases. This CDR3 is built from 17 residues. CDR1 GTSNPN and CDR2 SVGIG come from the germline V gene (reference sequence). V was clipped by 7 bases and J by 5 bases; unmatched bases: 18. CDR3 in DNA: TGTGCCTCCTCACTTTCGAGCCTAGCGGGATACAACAATGAGCAGTTCTTC. Translating gives CASSLSSLAGYNNEQFF.

This chain links TRBV28 with TRBJ1-2; D is unresolved. The germline V gene has CDR1 MDHEN and CDR2 SYDVKM. Trimming removed 2 bases at V and 6 bases at J, with 7 bases between. The CDR3 runs 12 residues. DNA of the CDR3: TGTGCCAGCAGTTTACTAGGACATGGCTACACCTTC. It codes for CASSLLGHGYTF.

Only one count was recorded for this clone. The chain employs TRBV28 and TRBJ2-2; 13 bases are a match to TRBD2. The CDR3 is made up of 17 amino acids. Germline V lookup: CDR1 MDHEN, CDR2 SYDVKM. J lost 3 bases, V lost 6 bases, and 7 bases had no gene match. The CDR3 here is CASRFGLAGVDTGELFF. The CDR3 DNA is TGTGCCAGCAGATTTGGACTAGCGGGAGTGGACACCGGGGAGCTGTTTTTT.

The count of this clone is one. The genes are TRBV1 and TRBJ2-5; the table's TRBD2 call for D was not verified on the DNA. The end of the DNA is better explained by TRBJ2-7, so the J call may be wrong. TRBV1 is a pseudogene locus. CDR3 length equals 16 residues. CDR3 sequence (DNA): TGCACCAGCAGCCAAACGGGAGACCCGGAGGGTTACGAGCAGTACTTC. This sequence encodes CTSSQTGDPEGYEQYF.

This rearrangement joins TRBV6-5 to TRBJ2-1; TRBD2 matches 10 bases. With 6 bases clipped from V and 2 bases from J, the junction kept 4 bases outside the gene matches. The CDR3 covers 15 residues. Germline V CDR1 and CDR2: MNHEY, SVGAGI. The CDR3 DNA reads TGTGCCAGCAGCCTGAGCGGGGGGGCCTACAATGAGCAGTTCTTC. Protein: CASSLSGGAYNEQFF.

The rearrangement links TRBV6-6 to TRBJ2-7; 11 positions match TRBD2. Per germline, CDR1 MNHNY and CDR2 SVGAGI (reference sequence). J was trimmed by 7 bases and V by 7 bases; bases with no gene match: 9. This CDR3 has 14 amino acids. The CDR3 nucleotides are TGTGCCAGCAACCTACTAGCGGGAGACGCGGAGCAGTACTTC. This codes for CASNLLAGDAEQYF.

The chain carries TRBV28 and TRBJ2-7, with D possibly being TRBD2 (5 bases). The CDR3 has 18 amino acids. CDR1 and CDR2 from the germline V gene are MDHEN and SYDVKM. V was clipped by 6 bases and J by 5 bases, with 29 bases between them. CDR3 nucleotide sequence: TGTGCCAGCAGCTCGACTTGGGTTTATAAGAGCACCGGGGACGAGCAGTACTTC. Protein product: CASSSTWVYKSTGDEQYF.

The chain uses TRBV15 and TRBJ2-2; 7 bases align to TRBD2. Germline CDR1 LNHNV, CDR2 YYDKDF (reference sequence). Losses at the gene ends were 7 bases for V and 2 bases for J; bases not matched to a gene: 10. The CDR3 extends over 16 amino acids. The CDR3 nucleotides read TGTGCCACCACATCTCCCGGGACTAAAAACACCGGGGAGCTGTTTTTT. Translated: CATTSPGTKNTGELFF.

The chain joins TRBV2 to TRBJ1-5; no definite D call. CDR1 SNHLY and CDR2 FYNNEI come from the germline V gene. V lost 6 bases and J 4 bases, leaving 19 bases between the germline ends. The CDR3 contains 16 residues. The CDR3 loop is CASRGAAGGGNQPQHF. The CDR3 nucleotides are TGTGCCAGCAGGGGCGCGGCAGGCGGTGGGAATCAGCCCCAGCATTTT. Using reference TRBV2 and TRBJ1-5 for the parts outside the CDR3, the full variable domain is EPEVTQTPSHQVTQMGQEVILRCVPISNHLYFYWYRQILGQKVEFLVSFYNNEISEKSEIFDDQFSVERPDGSNFTLKIRSTKLEDSAMYFCASRGAAGGGNQPQHFGDGTRLSIL.

This chain connects TRBV7-2 to TRBJ2-3; possibly TRBD2 for D (6 bases). V lost 2 bases, J lost 2 bases, and 11 bases lay in between. Germline-derived CDR1 and CDR2 are SGHTA and FQGNSA. The CDR3 has 15 residues. The CDR3 reads CASSLSGPITDTQYF. The CDR3 coding sequence is TGTGCCAGCAGCTTAAGCGGGCCGATCACAGATACGCAGTATTTT.

This rearrangement joins TRBV5-1 to TRBJ2-7; 16 bases agree with TRBD2. From germline, CDR1 is SGHRS and CDR2 YFSETQ. The junction had 9 bases not matched to a gene; V was cut back by 4 bases and J by 2 bases. This CDR3 region has 18 residues. CDR3 loop: CASSHGTSGRARPYEQYF. Here the CDR3 DNA reads TGCGCCAGCAGCCACGGGACTAGCGGGAGGGCCCGCCCCTACGAGCAGTACTTC. Using reference TRBV5-1 and TRBJ2-7 for the parts outside the CDR3, the full variable domain is KAGVTQTPRYLIKTRGQQVTLSCSPISGHRSVSWYQQTPGQGLQFLFEYFSETQRNKGNFPGRFSGRQFSNSRSEMNVSTLELGDSALYLCASSHGTSGRARPYEQYFGPGTRLTVT.

The V and J genes are TRBV7-8 and TRBJ1-1; no reliable D call. The ends were cut back, 0 bases at V and 1 base at J, with 6 bases in the middle. This CDR3 is 14 amino acids long. The germline gives CDR1 SGHVS, CDR2 FQNEAQ. CDR3 nucleotide sequence: TGTGCCAGCAGCTTAGCTTTGGCGAACACTGAAGCTTTCTTT. Its translation: CASSLALANTEAFF.

This rearrangement joins TRBV7-2 to TRBJ1-2; TRBD1 matches at 7 bases. Germline CDR1 is SGHTA and CDR2 is FQGNSA. The length of the CDR3 is 15 residues. V trimming: 4 bases; J trimming: 1 base; junction bases outside the gene matches: 6. CDR3 region: CASSSSTGRNYGYTF. The CDR3 DNA reads as TGTGCCAGCAGCTCCTCGACAGGGCGTAACTATGGCTACACCTTC.

V and J are TRBV30 and TRBJ1-2; tentative D call: TRBD1 (5 bases). This CDR3 has 10 residues. In germline, CDR1 is GTSNPN, CDR2 SVGIG (reference sequence). V lost 3 bases and J 14 bases, leaving 13 bases between the germline ends. CDR3: CAWSRDPITF. The DNA for the CDR3 is TGTGCCTGGAGCCGGGACCCCATAACCTTC.

The rearrangement joins TRBV11-2 to TRBJ2-1; D not certain. V lost 1 base to trimming and J lost 4 bases, with 5 bases between them. The CDR3 runs 13 residues. The V gene's germline CDR1 is SGHAT and CDR2 FQNNGV. As DNA, the CDR3 is TGTGCCAGCAGCTTAGCCTTATACAATGAGCAGTTCTTC. This translates into CASSLALYNEQFF.

The chain is built from TRBV10-3 and TRBJ2-5, with 11 bases that match TRBD1. Per the germline V gene, CDR1 is ENHRY and CDR2 is SYGVKD. The ends lost 8 bases at V and 3 bases at J; junction bases unmatched: 5. There are 14 residues in the CDR3. DNA of the CDR3: TGTGCCATCCGGACAGGGGGCGCGGAAGAGACCCAGTACTTC. Amino acids: CAIRTGGAEETQYF.

The chain combines TRBV28 with TRBJ2-3; 11 bases align to TRBD1. Trimming at V came to 5 bases and at J to 4 bases, leaving 5 bases not matched to a gene. This CDR3 comprises 15 residues. The germline V gene encodes CDR1 MDHEN and CDR2 SYDVKM. The CDR3 here is CASSRTGGRSDTQYF. The CDR3, as DNA: TGTGCCAGCAGTAGGACAGGGGGCAGGTCAGATACGCAGTATTTT.

The gene calls are TRBV27 and TRBJ2-2, with a possible D match to TRBD1 (6 bases). The CDR3 sequence is 14 residues long. CDR1 and CDR2 from the germline V gene are MNHEY and SMNVEV (reference sequence). Trimming took 6 bases from V and 5 from J, leaving 13 bases between them. The CDR3 here is CASRIWGPTGELFF. Here the CDR3 DNA reads TGTGCCAGCAGAATTTGGGGGCCGACCGGGGAGCTGTTTTTT.

The rearrangement joins TRBV4-2 to TRBJ2-1; D remains unclear. CDR1 is LGHNA, CDR2 YNFKEQ, per germline. The CDR3 sequence is 13 residues long. V gave up 1 base and J gave up 16 bases, with 17 bases separating them. The CDR3 DNA sequence: TGTGCCAGCAGCCAAGGCCGAGACCGAACCCCCTTCTTC. It specifies CASSQGRDRTPFF.

This chain connects TRBV7-9 to TRBJ2-3; D is perhaps TRBD2 (7 bases). This CDR3 spans 16 amino acids. CDR1 and CDR2 from the germline V gene are SEHNR and FQNEAQ (reference sequence). With 8 bases removed from V and 0 bases from J, the gap between germline ends came to 18 bases. CDR3 sequence: CASSQGRDLSTDTQYF. CDR3 coding DNA: TGTGCCAGCTCCCAGGGGAGGGACCTAAGCACAGATACGCAGTATTTT.

The chain is built from TRBV7-8 and TRBJ2-3; 8 positions match TRBD1. CDR1 SGHVS and CDR2 FQNEAQ come from the germline V gene. The CDR3 has 15 amino acids. J was trimmed by 0 bases and V by 5 bases; bases with no gene match: 4. CDR3 amino acids: CASSRNRGSTDTQYF. CDR3 DNA sequence: TGTGCCAGCAGCCGGAACAGGGGGAGCACAGATACGCAGTATTTT.